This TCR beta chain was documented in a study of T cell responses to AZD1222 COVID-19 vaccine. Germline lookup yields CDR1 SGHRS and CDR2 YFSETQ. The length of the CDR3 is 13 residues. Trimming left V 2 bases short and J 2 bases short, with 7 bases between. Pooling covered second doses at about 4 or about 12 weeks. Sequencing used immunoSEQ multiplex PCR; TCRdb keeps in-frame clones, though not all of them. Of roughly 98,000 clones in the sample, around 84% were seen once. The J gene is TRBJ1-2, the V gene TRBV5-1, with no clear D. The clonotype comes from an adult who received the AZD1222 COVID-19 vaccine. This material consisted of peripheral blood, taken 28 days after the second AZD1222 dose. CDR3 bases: TGCGCCAGCAGCTTCCCAGGAAACTATGGCTACACCTTC. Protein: CASSFPGNYGYTF.